Listed here is a single T cell receptor beta chain. The data stem from a study of CD8+ T cells in alopecia areata. Study overall: The drug, oral tofacitinib, was given to treated patients at 5 to 10 mg twice daily.

Extracted RNA was reverse transcribed into cDNA, the sequencing template. Data came from immunoSEQ multiplex PCR; TCRdb stores just in-frame clones and leaves some out. Here the sample spans 150,000 or so clones, around 47% being singletons. Lesional scalp punch biopsies and peripheral blood came from alopecia areata patients. Germline CDR1 reads MGHDK; CDR2 reads SYGVNS. Germline trimming cut 4 bases from V and 6 bases from J; bases unmatched to any gene: 4. The CDR3 spans 15 residues. The sample was CD4+ T cells sorted from blood. This sequence joins TRBV25-1 and TRBJ2-1, with 12 bases aligning to TRBD2. The source of this sequence is a human donor with alopecia areata. The chain's CDR3 is CASSARLAGVNEQFF. The CDR3 DNA reads as TGTGCCAGCAGTGCAAGACTAGCGGGAGTCAATGAGCAGTTCTTC.